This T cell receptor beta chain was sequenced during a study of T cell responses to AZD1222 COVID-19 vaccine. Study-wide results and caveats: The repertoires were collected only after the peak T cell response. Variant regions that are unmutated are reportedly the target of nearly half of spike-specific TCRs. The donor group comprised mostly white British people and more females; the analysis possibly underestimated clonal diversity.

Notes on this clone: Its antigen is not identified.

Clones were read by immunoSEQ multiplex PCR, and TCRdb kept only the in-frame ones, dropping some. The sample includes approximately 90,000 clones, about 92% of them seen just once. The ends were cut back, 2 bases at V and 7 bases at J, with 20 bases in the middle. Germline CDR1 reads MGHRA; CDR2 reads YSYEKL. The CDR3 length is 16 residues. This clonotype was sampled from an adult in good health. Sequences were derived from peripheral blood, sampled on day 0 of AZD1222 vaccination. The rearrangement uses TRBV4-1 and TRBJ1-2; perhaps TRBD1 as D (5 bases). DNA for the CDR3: TGCGCCAGCAGCCAACAGCCAGGGATTTTGGTAGGTGGCTACACCTTC. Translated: CASSQQPGILVGGYTF.